Each of the 20 T cell receptor beta chains below was sequenced from the same sample in a study of radiation and T cells in renal cell carcinoma. Using immunoSEQ multiplex PCR, the repertoire was profiled, and TCRdb retains in-frame clones only, with some absent. This sample has more than 95,000 clones, with around 84% found just once. Described time point: baseline pretreatment blood. Treatment specified: 15 Gy SBRT to primary tumor, nephrectomy 4 weeks later. The specimen was blood, collected from a patient whose treatment included radiotherapy and nephrectomy. The receptor source for this set is a woman aged 55-69 years with renal cell carcinoma.

The chain uses TRBV13 and TRBJ1-1; D is undetermined. Germline V lookup: CDR1 PRHDT, CDR2 FYEKMQ (reference sequence). Trimming pared 5 bases from V and 4 bases from J, leaving 20 bases between. This CDR3 has 16 residues. CDR3: CASSPAAGSFATEAFF. Here the CDR3 DNA reads TGTGCCAGCAGCCCGGCAGCAGGATCGTTTGCCACTGAAGCTTTCTTT.

V and J are TRBV4-1 and TRBJ1-4, with 7 positions matching TRBD1. V was pared by 4 bases and J by 0 bases, with 5 bases of the junction left unmatched. Germline loops: CDR1 MGHRA, CDR2 YSYEKL. The CDR3 runs 16 residues. CDR3 sequence: CASSPSRGPTNEKLFF. Written as DNA, the CDR3 is TGCGCCAGCAGCCCCTCGAGGGGGCCAACTAATGAAAAACTGTTTTTT.

The genes are TRBV7-6 and TRBJ2-2; D gene uncertain. The CDR3 spans 12 residues. The V and J ends lost 3 bases and 6 bases respectively, with 5 bases between them. The V gene's germline CDR1 is SGHVS and CDR2 FNYEAQ. The CDR3 nucleotides read TGTGCCAGCAGCTTCCATTCCGGGGAGCTGTTTTTT. Protein sequence: CASSFHSGELFF.

The J gene is TRBJ2-7, the V gene TRBV5-4; 8 nucleotides match TRBD2. This CDR3 is built from 16 residues. In germline, CDR1 is SGHNT, CDR2 YYREEE (reference sequence). The junction had 14 bases not matched to a gene; V was cut back by 4 bases and J by 5 bases. CDR3 in amino acids: CASSPPPGGIYHEQYF. The CDR3 nucleotides read TGTGCCAGCAGCCCACCCCCGGGGGGGATTTACCACGAGCAGTACTTC.

This chain uses TRBV28 with TRBJ2-6; no clear D gene. Germline V gene data show CDR1 as MDHEN and CDR2 as SYDVKM. Trimming stripped 6 bases from V and 2 bases from J, with 20 bases between. This CDR3 contains 18 residues. This CDR3 is CASRHTGPILPGANVLTF. CDR3 DNA: TGTGCCAGCAGACATACCGGCCCTATACTCCCTGGGGCCAACGTCCTGACTTTC.

The chain is built from TRBV9 and TRBJ2-7, with D tentatively TRBD1 or TRBD2 (5 bases each). Germline-derived CDR1 and CDR2 are SGDLS and YYNGEE. This CDR3 has 13 amino acids. Deletions cut 0 bases from V and 7 bases from J, with 11 bases between. CDR3 nucleotides: TGTGCCAGCAGCGTAGAGCAGGGCGGGGAGCAGTACTTC. Residues: CASSVEQGGEQYF.

In DNA form, the CDR3 reads TGCGCCAGCAGCTTGTCAATCGGGGCTAATACTGAAGCTTTCTTT. Amino acids: CASSLSIGANTEAFF. The chain combines TRBV5-1 with TRBJ1-1, with D possibly matching TRBD1 (5 bases). CDR1 is SGHRS and CDR2 is YFSETQ in the germline V gene. Trimming shortened V by 1 base and J by 5 bases, and 15 bases separated the two germline ends. This CDR3 has 15 residues. Full variable domain (missing parts from reference TRBV5-1 and TRBJ1-1): KAGVTQTPRYLIKTRGQQVTLSCSPISGHRSVSWYQQTPGQGLQFLFEYFSETQRNKGNFPGRFSGRQFSNSRSEMNVSTLELGDSALYLCASSLSIGANTEAFFGQGTRLTVV.

This CDR3 is CASSLRQGPETQYF. CDR3 nucleotides: TGTGCCAGCAGTTTAAGACAGGGCCCAGAGACCCAGTACTTC. This rearrangement joins TRBV28 to TRBJ2-5; 7 nucleotides agree with TRBD1. After removal of 2 bases from V and 4 bases from J, the junction contained 4 bases not matched to a gene. The CDR3 length is 14 residues. Per the germline V gene, CDR1 is MDHEN and CDR2 is SYDVKM.

In nucleotides, the CDR3 is TGTGCCAGTCAAAGACAGGCAAGCTCTGGAAACACCATATATTTT. Translating gives CASQRQASSGNTIYF. The chain employs TRBV19 and TRBJ1-3, with D perhaps TRBD1 (6 bases). The CDR3 loop spans 15 amino acids. V shed 8 bases and J shed 0 bases, with 14 bases lying between them. The V gene's germline CDR1 is LNHDA and CDR2 SQIVND (reference sequence).

The chain carries TRBV7-9 and TRBJ2-5; D unresolved. The CDR3 covers 13 residues. Germline loops: CDR1 SEHNR, CDR2 FQNEAQ (reference sequence). V was cut by 5 bases and J by 2 bases, with 9 bases left in between. The CDR3: CASSLQSQETQYF. DNA for the CDR3: TGTGCCAGCAGCCTACAAAGTCAAGAGACCCAGTACTTC. Full variable domain (missing parts from reference TRBV7-9 and TRBJ2-5): DTGVSQNPRHKITKRGQNVTFRCDPISEHNRLYWYRQTLGQGPEFLTYFQNEAQLEKSRLLSDRFSAERPKGSFSTLEIQRTEQGDSAMYLCASSLQSQETQYFGPGTRLLVL.

The V gene is TRBV5-6, the J gene TRBJ1-3; D ambiguous. Germline assignment: CDR1 SGHDT and CDR2 YYEEEE. Trimming took 0 bases from V and 0 from J, leaving 10 bases between them. This CDR3 region has 16 residues. The CDR3 region is CASSLGSAFSGNTIYF. The CDR3 DNA reads as TGTGCCAGCAGCTTGGGCAGTGCCTTCTCTGGAAACACCATATATTTT.

The gene calls are TRBV29-1 and TRBJ2-1; D not resolved. The germline gives CDR1 SQVTM, CDR2 ANQGSEA. The CDR3 runs to 10 residues. The V gene lost 1 base and the J gene lost 7 bases, with 2 bases spanning the gap. In DNA, the CDR3 is TGCAGCGTTGAAGGGAATGAGCAGTTCTTC. Amino acids: CSVEGNEQFF.

The V gene is TRBV5-8, the J gene TRBJ2-1; TRBD1 might be the D (8 bases). With 4 bases removed from V and 4 bases from J, the gap between germline ends came to 15 bases. This CDR3 is built from 15 residues. Germline lookup yields CDR1 SGHTS and CDR2 YDEGEE. The DNA of the CDR3 is TGTGCCAGCAGCCCCGGACAGGGAGGGTACAATGAGCAGTTCTTC. It yields the protein CASSPGQGGYNEQFF.

The chain recombines TRBV5-5 with TRBJ1-2; D remains unclear. Trimming left V 0 bases short and J 4 bases short, with 4 bases between. Germline V gene sequence: CDR1 SGHKS, CDR2 YYEKEE (reference sequence). The CDR3 is 12 residues long. CDR3 protein: CASSLDTYGYTF. CDR3 sequence (DNA): TGTGCCAGCAGCTTGGACACCTATGGCTACACCTTC.

This clone has more than one count but fewer than ten. The V call is TRBV19, the J call TRBJ2-1; 8 nucleotides line up with TRBD2. The length of the CDR3 is 15 residues. Germline-derived CDR1 and CDR2 are LNHDA and SQIVND (reference sequence). V shed 1 base and J 7 bases; nucleotides not matched to a gene: 6. The CDR3 sequence: CASSIAGGSLNEQFF. CDR3 nucleotide sequence: TGTGCCAGTAGTATAGCGGGGGGGTCCTTGAATGAGCAGTTCTTC.

The chain is built from TRBV29-1 and TRBJ2-5; D remains ambiguous. This CDR3 region has 11 residues. The germline V and J ends were trimmed by 7 bases and 1 base, with 7 bases remaining between them. CDR1 is SQVTM and CDR2 is ANQGSEA in the germline V gene. The CDR3 sequence is CSAWVQETQYF. The CDR3 nucleotides are TGCAGCGCCTGGGTCCAAGAGACCCAGTACTTC. Supplemented by reference TRBV29-1 and TRBJ2-5, the full variable domain reads SAVISQKPSRDICQRGTSLTIQCQVDSQVTMMFWYRQQPGQSLTLIATANQGSEATYESGFVIDKFPISRPNLTFSTLTVSNMSPEDSSIYLCSAWVQETQYFGPGTRLLVL.

This clone was recorded a few times. The chain carries TRBV7-9 and TRBJ2-3, with 9 bases identical to TRBD2. Germline V lookup: CDR1 SEHNR, CDR2 FQNEAQ (reference sequence). The CDR3 totals 16 residues. V gave up 4 bases and J gave up 0 bases; unmatched junction bases: 5. The CDR3 DNA follows: TGTGCCAGCAGCTCGCTAGCGGGATATAGCACAGATACGCAGTATTTT. Its protein product is CASSSLAGYSTDTQYF.

This clone was recorded only once. J is TRBJ1-1 and V is TRBV5-6, with a weak D call TRBD1 (5 bases). Trimming removed 4 bases from V and 10 bases from J, with 17 bases in between. Per germline, CDR1 SGHDT and CDR2 YYEEEE. The CDR3 is 13 amino acids. The DNA for the CDR3 is TGTGCCAGCAGCCCCCAGGATTTAGGGGCAGCTTTCTTT. Its protein is CASSPQDLGAAFF.

This clone was detected only once. CDR3 sequence: CASTPSRGNYYGYTF. The CDR3 DNA reads as TGTGCCAGCACCCCGAGCCGGGGAAATTACTATGGCTACACCTTC. V is TRBV6-1 and J is TRBJ1-2; D is undetermined. Trimming cost V 7 bases and J 3 bases, with 18 bases left between them. There are 15 residues in the CDR3. Germline CDR1 reads MNHNS; CDR2 reads SASEGT.

J is TRBJ2-7 and V is TRBV19; a possible D gene is TRBD2 (5 bases). Between the trimmed V and J ends, which lost 5 bases and 4 bases, there was a span of 12 bases. The germline gives CDR1 LNHDA, CDR2 SQIVND (reference sequence). This CDR3 is built from 13 residues. DNA for the CDR3: TGTGCCAGTAGTTACGACGGGAAATACGAGCAGTACTTC. Its protein product is CASSYDGKYEQYF.